This record covers a single T cell receptor (beta chain). The antigen is undetermined. Assay: immunoSEQ multiplex PCR; the TCRdb copy retains only in-frame clones and omits some. There are some 26,000 clones in the sample; about four fifths occur only once, and roughly a third lies in the top ten. This record comes from a study of lymphopenia after photon versus proton radiotherapy. Regarding the study as a whole: Under photons, naive T cells and diversity fell while effector/memory populations rose.

This CDR3 region has 13 residues. Germline V gene data show CDR1 as MRHNA and CDR2 as SNTAGT. V was trimmed by 6 bases and J by 4 bases, leaving 12 bases between them. This clonotype was obtained from a man between 50 and 59 years old with gastric cancer. V and J are TRBV6-4 and TRBJ2-5; weak D call: TRBD1 (6 bases). The material was peripheral blood, obtained from a patient treated with photon-based radiotherapy. The CDR3 DNA follows: TGTGCCAGCAGCGTCGAACAGGGAGAGACCCAGTACTTC. Translating gives CASSVEQGETQYF.